Listed below are T cell receptor beta chains from one sample, sequenced in a study of T-cell memory formation after mild COVID-19. TCRdb reprocessed the 5' RACE reads with MiXCR, giving one entry per CDR3 protein. Of 200,000 to 300,000 distinct CDR3 sequences listed, roughly a sixth are singletons. Sequenced input: PBMCs or a T cell subset sorted from them (not recorded which). All receptors come from a man aged 18 to 29 who had mild COVID-19 (a few samples of this study predate the infection). Cell type and time point are not known. CDR3s include the opening cysteine and the closing phenylalanine or tryptophan. The order of the fields is V gene, D gene, J gene, clone size, CDR3 protein, CDR3 DNA. D genes are given only for firm matches. The size of a clone is reported for some rows only, either as once, few or many, or as a class for expanded clones.

>TRBV20-1|-|TRBJ2-3|few
CSAPGADTQYF
TGCAGTGCCCCAGGTGCAGATACGCAGTATTTT
>TRBV7-7|TRBD1|TRBJ2-5|few
CASSFTQGVGETQYF
TGTGCTAGCAGCTTTACCCAGGGGGTAGGAGAGACCCAGTACTTC
>TRBV4-1|-|TRBJ2-5|few
CASSSNGGAETQETQYF
TGCGCCAGCAGCTCCAATGGAGGGGCTGAGACCCAAGAGACCCAGTACTTC
>TRBV10-3|-|TRBJ1-6|-
CAISGAGTGNSPLHF
TGTGCCATCAGTGGGGCGGGGACGGGTAATTCACCCCTCCACTTT
>TRBV4-3|-|TRBJ2-7|few
CASSQDSRSTYEQYF
TGCGCCAGCAGCCAGGATTCCCGGTCCACCTACGAGCAGTACTTC
>TRBV7-9|TRBD1|TRBJ2-5|-
CASSRQGPQETQYF
TGTGCCAGCAGCAGACAGGGGCCGCAAGAGACCCAGTACTTC
>TRBV10-2|TRBD1|TRBJ1-1|-
CASSERRAGGGTEAFF
TGCGCCAGCAGTGAGCGAAGGGCAGGGGGCGGCACTGAAGCTTTCTTT
>TRBV6-5|-|TRBJ2-6|-
CASSYSSGAGANVLTF
TGTGCCAGCAGTTACTCGTCGGGGGCAGGGGCCAACGTCCTGACTTTC
>TRBV7-9|-|TRBJ2-1|-
CACQEGIEQFF
TGTGCCTGCCAGGAGGGGATTGAGCAGTTCTTC
>TRBV5-1|TRBD1|TRBJ2-1|few
CASSREGQYNEQFF
TGCGCCAGCAGCCGTGAGGGACAGTACAATGAGCAGTTCTTC
>TRBV3-1|-|TRBJ1-1|-
CASSEQGSGTEAFF
TGTGCCAGCAGCGAACAGGGCTCGGGCACTGAAGCTTTCTTT
>TRBV29-1|-|TRBJ1-5|-
CSVGMADQPQHF
TGCAGCGTTGGGATGGCGGATCAGCCCCAGCATTTT
>TRBV7-2|-|TRBJ1-5|few
CASSPSNRVVQPQHF
TGTGCCAGCAGCCCAAGTAACAGGGTGGTTCAGCCCCAGCATTTT
>TRBV5-1|-|TRBJ1-1|-
CASSPRINTEAFF
TGCGCCAGCAGCCCCCGAATTAACACTGAAGCTTTCTTT
>TRBV19|-|TRBJ1-1|-
CASGGRWRETEAFF
TGTGCCAGTGGGGGACGGTGGAGAGAGACTGAAGCTTTCTTT
>TRBV7-8|-|TRBJ1-5|many
CASSRDSPNQPQHF
TGTGCCAGCAGCCGGGACTCTCCTAATCAGCCCCAGCATTTT
>TRBV7-8|TRBD2|TRBJ2-7|few
CASSLSGTSGVQYF
TGTGCCAGCAGCCTCTCCGGGACTAGCGGTGTGCAGTACTTC
>TRBV6-6|-|TRBJ2-5|few
CASSPRGGGETQYF
TGTGCCAGCAGTCCCAGGGGCGGAGGGGAGACCCAGTACTTC
>TRBV4-3|-|TRBJ2-6|few
CASSQDLPGSGANVLTF
TGCGCCAGCAGCCAAGATCTTCCAGGCTCTGGGGCCAACGTCCTGACTTTC
>TRBV25-1|-|TRBJ1-5|-
CASSELTGGEQPQHF
TGTGCCAGCAGTGAACTTACGGGGGGAGAACAGCCCCAGCATTTT
>TRBV5-1|-|TRBJ2-7|few
CASSPGTHPQYF
TGCGCCAGCAGCCCCGGGACGCACCCCCAGTACTTC
>TRBV5-1|TRBD1|TRBJ2-5|few
CASSSAGTGGGETQYF
TGCGCCAGCAGCTCCGCCGGGACAGGGGGCGGGGAGACCCAGTACTTC
>TRBV6-1|-|TRBJ1-6|-
CASTPTGGSVSPLHF
TGTGCCAGCACCCCGACGGGGGGTTCGGTTTCACCCCTCCACTTT
>TRBV6-5|TRBD1|TRBJ1-1|few
CASSYTSTGTAAFEAFF
TGTGCCAGCAGTTACACGTCTACCGGGACAGCCGCCTTTGAAGCTTTCTTT
>TRBV3-1|-|TRBJ2-3|-
CASSHWARPDTQYF
TGTGCCAGCAGCCATTGGGCCCGGCCAGATACGCAGTATTTT
>TRBV6-5|-|TRBJ2-2|few
CASREQGRYTGELFF
TGTGCCAGCAGAGAACAGGGGAGGTACACCGGGGAGCTGTTTTTT
>TRBV3-1|-|TRBJ1-6|few
CASSRVGQQNSPLHF
TGTGCCAGCAGCCGCGTAGGGCAGCAGAATTCACCCCTCCACTTT
>TRBV7-6|-|TRBJ2-1|-
CASSRMTGITYNEQFF
TGTGCCAGCAGTCGTATGACAGGAATTACCTACAATGAGCAGTTCTTC
>TRBV20-1|-|TRBJ2-5|once
CSARFGVQETQYF
TGCAGTGCTAGATTCGGGGTACAAGAGACCCAGTACTTC
>TRBV6-6|-|TRBJ1-1|-
CASRQQGTNTEAFF
TGTGCCAGCAGACAACAGGGTACGAACACTGAAGCTTTCTTT
>TRBV2|TRBD2|TRBJ2-3|-
CASGLGPTTDTQYF
TGTGCCAGCGGACTAGGACCAACCACAGATACGCAGTATTTT
>TRBV7-8|-|TRBJ2-3|-
CASRPNTGPTDTQYF
TGTGCCAGCAGGCCAAACACGGGTCCCACAGATACGCAGTATTTT
>TRBV4-3|TRBD2|TRBJ2-1|-
CASSQAGLADYNEQFF
TGCGCCAGCAGCCAGGCGGGACTAGCGGACTACAATGAGCAGTTCTTC
>TRBV19|-|TRBJ1-1|-
CASSIVTEAFF
TGTGCCAGTAGTATAGTGACTGAAGCTTTCTTT
>TRBV5-1|-|TRBJ2-1|many
CASSLQSHEQFF
TGCGCCAGCAGCTTGCAGAGCCATGAGCAGTTCTTC
>TRBV18|-|TRBJ2-6|once
CASSPRQPTGANVLTF
TGTGCCAGCTCACCAAGACAGCCAACTGGGGCCAACGTCCTGACTTTC
>TRBV9|-|TRBJ1-5|-
CASSVLPNQPQHF
TGTGCCAGCAGCGTATTGCCGAATCAGCCCCAGCATTTT
>TRBV7-2|TRBD1|TRBJ1-6|-
CASSSGGQGRSPLHF
TGTGCCAGCAGCTCCGGGGGACAGGGTAGATCACCCCTCCACTTT
>TRBV5-1|-|TRBJ2-5|few
CASSLGSLPGRETQYF
TGCGCCAGCAGCTTGGGATCACTACCAGGGAGGGAGACCCAGTACTTC
>TRBV15|TRBD2|TRBJ2-3|-
CATSRGLWLAGADTQYF
TGTGCCACCAGCAGAGGGCTTTGGCTAGCGGGGGCAGATACGCAGTATTTT
>TRBV7-3|TRBD2|TRBJ2-1|few
CASRDSGGAGEQFF
TGTGCCAGCAGAGATAGCGGGGGGGCTGGTGAGCAGTTCTTC
>TRBV5-6|-|TRBJ1-1|-
CASSLADSPVTEAFF
TGTGCCAGCAGCTTGGCCGACAGCCCGGTCACTGAAGCTTTCTTT
>TRBV27|-|TRBJ1-6|few
CASSPLDSPLHF
TGTGCCAGCAGTCCCCTCGATTCACCCCTCCACTTT
>TRBV5-1|TRBD2|TRBJ2-3|few
CASSLEALAGGNTQYF
TGCGCCAGCAGCTTGGAAGCACTAGCGGGGGGGAATACGCAGTATTTT
>TRBV6-5|-|TRBJ1-2|-
CASSYRLGHTNYGYTF
TGTGCCAGCAGTTACCGCTTGGGACATACTAACTATGGCTACACCTTC
>TRBV19|-|TRBJ1-5|few
CASSPRILGQPQHF
TGTGCCAGTAGTCCCCGGATTCTCGGGCAGCCCCAGCATTTT
>TRBV7-7|-|TRBJ2-3|many
CASSLASADTQYF
TGTGCTAGCAGCTTAGCTTCCGCAGATACGCAGTATTTT
>TRBV5-4|-|TRBJ1-1|many
CASRRIGGQKNTEAFF
TGTGCCAGCAGGCGCATAGGGGGACAAAAGAACACTGAAGCTTTCTTT
>TRBV15|-|TRBJ2-7|few
CATSRDIAESYEQYF
TGTGCCACCAGCAGAGATATTGCGGAGTCCTACGAGCAGTACTTC
>TRBV6-1|-|TRBJ1-3|-
CASEPGSSGNTIYF
TGTGCCAGCGAACCTGGAAGCTCTGGAAACACCATATATTTT
>TRBV24-1|TRBD2|TRBJ2-3|few
CATSDPRLAGADTQYF
TGTGCCACCAGTGATCCCCGACTAGCGGGTGCAGATACGCAGTATTTT
>TRBV4-3|-|TRBJ2-4|few
CASSQDQGGENIQYF
TGCGCCAGCAGCCAAGATCAAGGTGGGGAGAACATTCAGTACTTC
>TRBV5-6|-|TRBJ2-1|few
CASSLEGRAIGNEQFF
TGTGCCAGCAGCTTGGAGGGCAGGGCGATTGGCAATGAGCAGTTCTTC